The sequence of this T cell receptor (beta chain) was determined in a study of human T cells and chemical hapten exposure. Time point in this sample: patch test 1, 2 weeks after DPC sensitization. Treatment of the sample: therapeutic diphenylcyclopropenone sensitization with weekly scalp DPC. The V gene lost 2 bases and the J gene lost 3 bases, with 10 bases spanning the gap. Germline values: CDR1 LNHDA, CDR2 SQIVND (reference sequence). The CDR3 is 15 residues long. MiXCR, applied by TCRdb to the RACE reads, yields one record per CDR3 protein. The sample includes some 380,000 distinct CDR3 sequences, approximately 5.1% of them seen just once. This clonotype appeared many times.

The V call is TRBV19, the J call TRBJ1-4; D possibly corresponds to TRBD1 (6 bases). The TCR sequence derives from a woman aged 45-60 years with alopecia areata. Some clones in this sample may be carry-over from other donors' samples. Sequences were derived from whole blood, sampled in connection with sensitization to the hapten diphenylcyclopropenone (DPC). The DNA of the CDR3 is TGTGCCAGTAGTATATCCGGACAGCCTAATGAAAAACTGTTTTTT. It codes for CASSISGQPNEKLFF.